The 31 T cell receptor beta chains in this list originate from one sample, sequenced in a study of cytomegalovirus exposure and HLA in healthy donors (dated by TCRdb to the late 2010s). The library was prepared using the immunoSEQ multiplex PCR assay. For the multiplex PCR, a mixture combining 60 forward primers for TCR Vbeta segments and 13 reverse primers for TCR Jbeta segments was used. TCRdb mirrors the immuneACCESS table, restricted to in-frame sequences. Some clones are absent from its copies; in checked studies, under half trace to an unresolved V gene, and the reason for the others is unknown. The sample has 130,000 to 150,000 clones on record, around 78% of them singletons. The top ten constitute 1.5% to 2% of the sample. Sequenced: PBMCs. All receptors derive from a woman between 18 and 29 years old in good health and CMV-seronegative.

The CDR3 nucleotides read TGTGCCAGCAGCCAGAGGGTAGGAGACAATGAGCAGTTCTTC. Translating gives CASSQRVGDNEQFF. The chain carries TRBV11-2 and TRBJ2-1, with D possibly matching TRBD2 (5 bases). This CDR3 spans 14 amino acids. Germline lookup yields CDR1 SGHAT and CDR2 FQNNGV. The V and J ends lost 5 bases and 5 bases respectively, with 13 bases between them.

J is TRBJ1-2 and V is TRBV7-2, with 12 nucleotides matching TRBD1. Germline assignment: CDR1 SGHTA and CDR2 FQGNSA. After removal of 4 bases from V and 4 bases from J, the junction contained 7 bases not matched to a gene. The CDR3 covers 16 residues. The CDR3 nucleotides are TGTGCCAGCAGCTCGGGACAGGGGGCGAACGGCTATGGCTACACCTTC. Residues: CASSSGQGANGYGYTF.

The gene calls are TRBV6-5 and TRBJ2-7; 8 nucleotides match TRBD1. CDR1 and CDR2 from the germline V gene are MNHEY and SVGAGI. The CDR3 loop spans 14 amino acids. Germline trimming cut 6 bases from V and 1 base from J; bases unmatched to any gene: 5. The CDR3 reads CASRTTGDSYEQYV. The CDR3 region has the DNA TGTGCCAGCAGGACGACAGGGGATTCCTACGAGCAGTACGTC.

The chain is built from TRBV28 and TRBJ1-1, with TRBD1 matching 8 bases. With 6 bases clipped from V and 5 bases from J, the junction kept 11 bases outside the gene matches. The CDR3 runs to 15 residues. Germline V gene sequence: CDR1 MDHEN, CDR2 SYDVKM. Here the CDR3 reads CASSRTGPRGTEAFF. CDR3 DNA: TGTGCCAGCAGCCGGACAGGGCCGCGGGGAACTGAAGCTTTCTTT.

The V call is TRBV27, the J call TRBJ2-3, with TRBD2 identical over 11 bases. The CDR3 contains 15 residues. Looked up from germline, CDR1 is MNHEY and CDR2 is SMNVEV (reference sequence). Trimming cost V 7 bases and J 3 bases; bases outside gene matches: 6. CDR3 loop: CASTPGLADTDTQYF. The CDR3 DNA reads TGTGCCAGCACCCCGGGACTAGCGGATACAGATACGCAGTATTTT.

This clone was counted only a few times. J is TRBJ2-7 and V is TRBV20-1, with D possibly being TRBD2 (5 bases). CDR1 DFQATT and CDR2 SNEGSKA come from the germline V gene (reference sequence). V dropped 6 bases and J dropped 4 bases, with 10 bases sitting between them. The CDR3 is 11 residues long. The CDR3 here is CSASLVYEQYF. CDR3 nucleotide sequence: TGCAGTGCGTCACTAGTTTACGAGCAGTACTTC.

This rearrangement joins TRBV6-1 to TRBJ2-7, with D possibly TRBD1 on 6 matching bases. Trimming took 6 bases from V and 4 from J, leaving 13 bases between them. Germline loops: CDR1 MNHNS, CDR2 SASEGT. This CDR3 comprises 13 residues. CDR3 region: CASRSPQGYEQYF. The CDR3 nucleotides read TGTGCCAGCAGGAGCCCCCAGGGGTACGAGCAGTACTTC.

This chain links TRBV29-1 with TRBJ2-5; D is perhaps TRBD2 (5 bases). This CDR3 spans 13 amino acids. The V end lost 2 bases, the J end lost 4 bases, and 11 bases lay between the germline ends. Germline CDR1 SQVTM, CDR2 ANQGSEA. CDR3: CSVESGSGETQYF. The CDR3 nucleotides are TGCAGCGTTGAAAGTGGGAGTGGAGAGACCCAGTACTTC.

In its sample, this clone was seen a few times. This chain connects TRBV5-1 to TRBJ2-1; D is perhaps TRBD2 (5 bases). V was shortened by 2 bases and J by 5 bases, with 14 bases between the two germline ends. The CDR3 loop spans 15 amino acids. Germline V CDR1 and CDR2: SGHRS, YFSETQ. The CDR3, as DNA: TGCGCCAGCAGCTTAAGGTCAAGCGGCAACAATGAGCAGTTCTTC. Encoded protein: CASSLRSSGNNEQFF.

In its sample, this clone was seen a few times. The chain is built from TRBV6-6 and TRBJ2-1, with 7 bases that match TRBD2. Unmatched junction bases numbered 4, after V lost 2 bases and J lost 6 bases. This CDR3 contains 14 residues. CDR1 is MNHNY and CDR2 is SVGAGI in the germline V gene (reference sequence). The CDR3 protein is CASSYKREGNEQFF. CDR3 nucleotide sequence: TGTGCCAGCAGTTACAAAAGGGAGGGCAATGAGCAGTTCTTC.

Concerning this clone: At one boundary the junction diverges from the germline segment, which might be a read error. V is TRBV10-3 and J is TRBJ1-2; D perhaps matches TRBD1 (6 bases). The CDR3 loop spans 15 amino acids. Germline loops: CDR1 ENHRY, CDR2 SYGVKD. CDR3 sequence reads: CAISEGGRANHGYTF. The CDR3 nucleotides read TGTGCCATCAGTGAGGGGGGCCGGGCTAACCATGGCTACACCTTC.

In this sample, this clone turned up once. The genes are TRBV9 and TRBJ2-7, with D maybe TRBD1 (6 bases). Per germline, CDR1 SGDLS and CDR2 YYNGEE. The V end was cut by 3 bases, the J end by 0 bases, with 10 bases between. This CDR3 is 14 amino acids long. CDR3 region: CASSAAGDSYEQYF. The CDR3 coding sequence is TGTGCCAGCAGCGCCGCAGGGGACTCCTACGAGCAGTACTTC. Variable domain in full (rest from reference TRBV9 and TRBJ2-7): DSGVTQTPKHLITATGQRVTLRCSPRSGDLSVYWYQQSLDQGLQFLIQYYNGEERAKGNILERFSAQQFPDLHSELNLSSLELGDSALYFCASSAAGDSYEQYFGPGTRLTVT.

The chain carries TRBV27 and TRBJ1-2; possible D gene TRBD1, 5 bases. V lost 0 bases and J lost 6, with 23 bases in between. The length of the CDR3 is 18 residues. Germline V gene sequence: CDR1 MNHEY, CDR2 SMNVEV (reference sequence). In DNA, the CDR3 is TGTGCCAGCAGTTTATCGGTTGGTGGGGGGTTCACTCTAAATGGCTACACCTTC. It encodes CASSLSVGGGFTLNGYTF.

The chain employs TRBV10-3 and TRBJ1-3; D uncertain. The CDR3 extends over 15 amino acids. Germline CDR1 and CDR2: ENHRY and SYGVKD. V lost 0 bases and J 3 bases, leaving 9 bases between the germline ends. In DNA form, the CDR3 reads TGTGCCATCAGTGAGTCAGGAGGGCATGGAAACACCATATATTTT. Protein sequence: CAISESGGHGNTIYF.

The chain joins TRBV28 to TRBJ1-2; 7 bases line up with TRBD1. This CDR3 contains 13 residues. V lost 8 bases, J lost 4 bases, and 7 bases stayed unmatched. Germline CDR1 reads MDHEN; CDR2 reads SYDVKM. CDR3 nucleotide sequence: TGTGCCAGCGACGAAGGGGGCGGCTATGGCTACACCTTC. Amino acid sequence: CASDEGGGYGYTF.

The CDR3 nucleotides are TGTGCCAGCAGCTTAGCGGGAGCACTCTACAATGAGCAGTTCTTC. Amino acids: CASSLAGALYNEQFF. V is TRBV11-2 and J is TRBJ2-1; possibly TRBD2 for D (6 bases). The CDR3 has 15 amino acids. Germline-derived CDR1 and CDR2 are SGHAT and FQNNGV. Trimming took 1 base from V and 3 from J, leaving 10 bases between them.

The DNA for the CDR3 is TGTGCCAGCAGCCCGGGACACCTCTTTGGAACCGGGGAGCTGTTTTTT. Amino acids: CASSPGHLFGTGELFF. This chain joins TRBV14 and TRBJ2-2, with D possibly TRBD1 on 6 matching bases. The CDR3 is 16 amino acids. V was clipped by 4 bases and J by 5 bases, with 17 bases between them. The germline CDR1 and CDR2 sequences are SGHDN and FVKESK. The entire variable domain, with the rest obtained from reference TRBV14 and TRBJ2-2, is as follows: EAGVTQFPSHSVIEKGQTVTLRCDPISGHDNLYWYRRVMGKEIKFLLHFVKESKQDESGMPNNRFLAERTGGTYSTLKVQPAELEDSGVYFCASSPGHLFGTGELFFGEGSRLTVL.

This CDR3 reads CASSLVASGRATDTQYF. The CDR3 coding sequence is TGTGCCAGCAGCTTAGTTGCTAGCGGGAGGGCCACAGATACGCAGTATTTT. The chain recombines TRBV11-2 with TRBJ2-3; TRBD2 aligns across 12 bases. The germline CDR1 and CDR2 sequences are SGHAT and FQNNGV. V shed 1 base and J 2 bases; nucleotides not matched to a gene: 4. The CDR3 spans 17 residues.

V is TRBV27 and J is TRBJ2-7; D perhaps matches TRBD2 (6 bases). This CDR3 has 17 residues. Germline loops: CDR1 MNHEY, CDR2 SMNVEV (reference sequence). Trimming removed 3 bases at V and 2 bases at J, with 20 bases between. The CDR3: CASSFAGPLGMPYEQYF. The CDR3 region has the DNA TGTGCCAGCAGTTTTGCGGGGCCATTGGGGATGCCCTACGAGCAGTACTTC.

The chain uses TRBV28 and TRBJ2-7; D is ambiguous. CDR1 MDHEN and CDR2 SYDVKM come from the germline V gene. The CDR3 covers 12 residues. Trimming took 2 bases from V and 0 from J, leaving 2 bases between them. The CDR3 loop is CASSLDSYEQYV. CDR3 in DNA: TGTGCCAGCAGTTTAGACTCCTACGAGCAGTACGTC.

CDR3 DNA: TGTGCCTGGGGACGGACTAGCGGGAGGCAAGAGACCCAGTACTTC. The encoded protein is CAWGRTSGRQETQYF. The rearrangement uses TRBV30 and TRBJ2-5; 14 nucleotides align to TRBD2. The CDR3 totals 15 residues. The germline V gene encodes CDR1 GTSNPN and CDR2 SVGIG (reference sequence). The V and J ends lost 5 bases and 2 bases, in that order; junction bases with no gene match: 4.

This clone was observed a handful of times. The V call is TRBV4-1, the J call TRBJ1-2; 9 bases are shared with TRBD1. The V gene's germline CDR1 is MGHRA and CDR2 YSYEKL. V was clipped by 1 base and J by 5 bases; unmatched bases: 5. This CDR3 contains 15 residues. The DNA of the CDR3 is TGCGCCAGCAGCCAAGGACCGGGACAGGGTTATGGCTACACCTTC. It yields the protein CASSQGPGQGYGYTF.

This clone was seen just once. V usage is TRBV5-6 and J usage is TRBJ2-5; maybe TRBD1 (5 bases). The germline CDR1 and CDR2 sequences are SGHDT and YYEEEE. Between the trimmed V and J ends, which lost 1 base and 4 bases, there was a span of 8 bases. The CDR3 consists of 13 residues. CDR3: CASSLRRVETQYF. Written as DNA, the CDR3 is TGTGCCAGCAGCTTGCGCAGGGTAGAGACCCAGTACTTC.

This chain links TRBV7-9 with TRBJ1-6; D unclear. V was clipped by 3 bases and J by 10 bases, with 10 bases between them. CDR1 and CDR2 (germline): SEHNR, FQNEAQ (reference sequence). The CDR3 is 13 amino acids. CDR3 in DNA: TGTGCCAGCAGCTTGGGAGGTCTCTCACCCCTCCACTTT. The encoded protein is CASSLGGLSPLHF.

The rearrangement links TRBV7-2 to TRBJ1-3; perhaps TRBD1 as D (5 bases). Germline V gene data show CDR1 as SGHTA and CDR2 as FQGNSA. V was trimmed by 5 bases and J by 2 bases, leaving 10 bases between them. CDR3 length: 14 residues. The CDR3 spells CASSTTVTGNTIYF. CDR3 DNA sequence: TGTGCCAGCAGCACGACAGTGACTGGAAACACCATATATTTT.

This clone was counted a single time. The DNA of the CDR3 is TGTGCCAGCAGCTTTGGACTTCCGGATTGGGATACGCAGTATTTT. Protein: CASSFGLPDWDTQYF. The chain joins TRBV7-9 to TRBJ2-3; weak D call: TRBD2 (5 bases). V gave up 3 bases and J gave up 6 bases, with 16 bases separating them. Germline CDR1 SEHNR, CDR2 FQNEAQ (reference sequence). CDR3 length equals 15 residues.

This clone turned up a few times. J is TRBJ2-7 and V is TRBV30, with 13 bases lining up with TRBD2. V trimming: 2 bases; J trimming: 6 bases; junction bases outside the gene matches: 4. The CDR3 loop spans 14 amino acids. The germline CDR1 and CDR2 sequences are GTSNPN and SVGIG (reference sequence). Here the CDR3 DNA reads TGTGCCTGGAGTAGACTAGCGGGAGGCAGCGAGCAGTACGTC. This translates into CAWSRLAGGSEQYV.

The chain couples TRBV9 to TRBJ1-1; D perhaps matches TRBD1 (6 bases). Trimming shortened V by 4 bases and J by 1 base, and 8 bases separated the two germline ends. Germline V CDR1 and CDR2: SGDLS, YYNGEE. CDR3 length: 13 residues. The CDR3 bases are TGTGCCAGCAGCTCACAGGGGAACACTGAAGCTTTCTTT. It encodes CASSSQGNTEAFF.

This clone was counted a few times. The chain employs TRBV6-4 and TRBJ2-3, with D maybe TRBD2 (6 bases). V gave up 6 bases and J gave up 5 bases, with 15 bases separating them. This CDR3 comprises 14 residues. Germline assignment: CDR1 MRHNA and CDR2 SNTAGT. CDR3 residues: CASSEGLYRDTQYF. In DNA, the CDR3 is TGTGCCAGCAGCGAGGGACTCTACCGAGATACGCAGTATTTT.

The count of this clone is one. This rearrangement joins TRBV4-1 to TRBJ2-3; 12 nucleotides match TRBD2. Trimming took 0 bases from V and 3 from J; bases not matched to a gene: 1. This CDR3 region has 16 residues. CDR1 and CDR2 from the germline V gene are MGHRA and YSYEKL. The DNA of the CDR3 is TGCGCCAGCAGCCAAGAAGGACTAGCGGGAACAGATACGCAGTATTTT. Its protein product is CASSQEGLAGTDTQYF.

This clone was found a few times. The chain links TRBV7-3 to TRBJ2-2, with TRBD2 as a possible D gene (5 bases). The V and J ends lost 4 bases and 1 base respectively, with 13 bases between them. This CDR3 has 16 residues. The germline CDR1 and CDR2 sequences are SGHTA and FQGTGA. CDR3 amino acids: CASSSLGAVNTGELFF. The CDR3, as DNA: TGTGCCAGCAGCTCCCTGGGAGCGGTGAACACCGGGGAGCTGTTTTTT.